The source of this TCR beta chain is a study of shared clonotypes between healthy human individuals. The CDR3 sequence is 15 residues long. V was cut by 5 bases and J by 1 base, with 14 bases left in between. Germline assignment: CDR1 SGHVS and CDR2 FNYEAQ. About this clone: Its specificity is unknown.

Profiled with immunoSEQ multiplex PCR; TCRdb holds only in-frame clones, not every one. Of about 600,000 clones listed, 95% to 98% were seen once; the top ten hold around 0.058%. Study conclusions and caveats: Only a few donors were included, so the genetic and exposure-history diversity represented was limited.

This rearrangement joins TRBV7-6 to TRBJ2-5; D is possibly TRBD1 or TRBD2 (5 bases each). This TCR came from a woman between 25 and 40 years old in good health. The sample was naive CD4+ T cells sorted from blood. Subset meaning: CD45RA+ positively selected. CDR3 nucleotides: TGTGCCAGCAGCAACAGTCCAGGGACCCAAGAGACCCAGTACTTC. Translation: CASSNSPGTQETQYF.